Given below is one TCR beta chain in context. Original processing methods: Using reference gene primer amplification, nucleated cell counts were estimated. Here immunoSEQ multiplex PCR was the method, and the copy in TCRdb shows in-frame clones only, minus some. That table is the source of V, J and clone size, and D and trimming were worked out from the DNA. In the table there are some 130,000 clones, around three quarters of which are singletons. The data stem from a study of blood T cell repertoires in COVID-19. Per germline, CDR1 MNHEY and CDR2 SVGAGI. The CDR3 has 15 amino acids. Unmatched junction bases numbered 7, after V lost 4 bases and J lost 8 bases.

Source material: peripheral blood. This clonotype originated in a human donor in a cohort sampled during active COVID-19. The rearrangement links TRBV6-5 to TRBJ2-2; 10 bases map to TRBD2. CDR3 in DNA: TGTGCCAGCAGTTTTCAAGCGGGGGGGCTAGGGGAGCTGTTTTTT. It encodes CASSFQAGGLGELFF.